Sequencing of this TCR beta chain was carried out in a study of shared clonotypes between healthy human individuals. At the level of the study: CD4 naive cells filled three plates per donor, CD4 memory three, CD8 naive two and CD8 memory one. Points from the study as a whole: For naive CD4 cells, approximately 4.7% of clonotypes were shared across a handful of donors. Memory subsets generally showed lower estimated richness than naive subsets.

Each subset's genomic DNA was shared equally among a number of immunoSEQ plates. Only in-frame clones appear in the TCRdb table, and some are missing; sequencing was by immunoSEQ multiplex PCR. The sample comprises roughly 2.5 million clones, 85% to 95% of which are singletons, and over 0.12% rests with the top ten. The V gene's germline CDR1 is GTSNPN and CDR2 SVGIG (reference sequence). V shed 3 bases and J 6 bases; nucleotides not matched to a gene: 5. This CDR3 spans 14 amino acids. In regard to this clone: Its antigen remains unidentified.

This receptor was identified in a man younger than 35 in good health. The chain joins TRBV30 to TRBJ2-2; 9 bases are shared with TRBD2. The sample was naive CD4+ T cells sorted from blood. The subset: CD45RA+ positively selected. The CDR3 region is CAWSLGGGAGELFF. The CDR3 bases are TGTGCCTGGAGCCTCGGCGGGGGGGCCGGGGAGCTGTTTTTT.